This T cell receptor beta chain was sequenced in a study of cytomegalovirus exposure and HLA in healthy donors. Whole-study findings and limits: According to reports, the classifier identified cytomegalovirus status with high specificity and sensitivity. Specific recognition of CMV antigens was confirmed in vitro for a few chains (all CMV-associated).

This clone was observed once. Its target is not known. TCRdb's table, derived via immunoSEQ multiplex PCR, lists solely in-frame clones and lacks some. Among some 150,000 clones listed, about 90% were seen once. The receptor comes from a woman between 18 and 29 years old in good health and CMV-seropositive. Sequenced: PBMCs.

This CDR3 reads CASSRGLAGVNEQFF. CDR3 DNA sequence: TGCGCCAGCAGTCGAGGGCTAGCGGGAGTCAATGAGCAGTTCTTC. This chain uses TRBV5-1 with TRBJ2-1; 10 nucleotides agree with TRBD2. CDR3 size: 15 residues. V shed 5 bases and J 6 bases; nucleotides not matched to a gene: 8. Germline-derived CDR1 and CDR2 are SGHRS and YFSETQ.